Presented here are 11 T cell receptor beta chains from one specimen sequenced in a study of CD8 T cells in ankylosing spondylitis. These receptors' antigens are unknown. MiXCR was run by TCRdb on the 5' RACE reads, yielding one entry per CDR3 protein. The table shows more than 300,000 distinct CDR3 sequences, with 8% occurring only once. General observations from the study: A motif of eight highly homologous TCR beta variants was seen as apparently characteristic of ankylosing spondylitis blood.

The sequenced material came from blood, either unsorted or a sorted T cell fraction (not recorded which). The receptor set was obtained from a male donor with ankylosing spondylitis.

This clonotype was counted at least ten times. The CDR3 DNA follows: TGTGCCAGCAGTCAACCATTACAGGGATCTTCCTACAATGAGCAGTTCTTC. It is translated as CASSQPLQGSSYNEQFF. J is TRBJ2-1 and V is TRBV6-1; TRBD1 might be the D (6 bases). Trimming removed 5 bases from V and 1 base from J, with 18 bases in between. CDR3 size: 17 residues. From germline, CDR1 is MNHNS and CDR2 SASEGT.

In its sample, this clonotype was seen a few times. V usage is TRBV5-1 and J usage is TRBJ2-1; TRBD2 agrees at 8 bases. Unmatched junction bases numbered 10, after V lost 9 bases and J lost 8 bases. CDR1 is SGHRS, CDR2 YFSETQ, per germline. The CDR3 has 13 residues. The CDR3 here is CATKRERGDEQFF. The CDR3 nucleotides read TGCGCCACCAAGCGGGAGAGGGGGGATGAGCAGTTCTTC.

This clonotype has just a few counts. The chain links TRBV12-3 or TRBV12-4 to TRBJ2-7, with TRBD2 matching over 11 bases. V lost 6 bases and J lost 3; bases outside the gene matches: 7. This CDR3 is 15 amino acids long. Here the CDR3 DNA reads TGTGCCAGCAGCCGACTAGCGGGATTTTACTACGAGCAGTACTTC. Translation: CASSRLAGFYYEQYF.

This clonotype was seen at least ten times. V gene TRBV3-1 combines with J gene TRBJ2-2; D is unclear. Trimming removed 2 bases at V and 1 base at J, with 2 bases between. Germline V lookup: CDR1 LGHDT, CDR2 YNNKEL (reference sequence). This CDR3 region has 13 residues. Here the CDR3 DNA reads TGTGCCAGCAGCCAATGGAACACCGGGGAGCTGTTTTTT. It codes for CASSQWNTGELFF.

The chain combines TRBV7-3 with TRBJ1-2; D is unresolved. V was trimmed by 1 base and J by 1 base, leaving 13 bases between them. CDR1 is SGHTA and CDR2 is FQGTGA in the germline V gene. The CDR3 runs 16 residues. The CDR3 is CASSLNSAADNYGYTF. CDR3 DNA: TGTGCCAGCAGCTTAAATTCGGCAGCGGATAACTATGGCTACACCTTC.

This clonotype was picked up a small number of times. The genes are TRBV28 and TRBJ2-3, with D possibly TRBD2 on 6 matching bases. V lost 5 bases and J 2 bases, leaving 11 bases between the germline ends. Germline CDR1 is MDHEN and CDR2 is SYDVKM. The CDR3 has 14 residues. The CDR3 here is CASSVSGLTDTQYF. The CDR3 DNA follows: TGTGCCAGCAGTGTTAGCGGCCTCACAGATACGCAGTATTTT.

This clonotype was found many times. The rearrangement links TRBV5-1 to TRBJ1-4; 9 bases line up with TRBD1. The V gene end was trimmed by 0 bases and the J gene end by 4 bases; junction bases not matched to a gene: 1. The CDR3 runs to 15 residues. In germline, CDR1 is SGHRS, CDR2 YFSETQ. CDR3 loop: CASSLVTGGNEKLFF. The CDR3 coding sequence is TGCGCCAGCAGCTTGGTGACAGGGGGTAATGAAAAACTGTTTTTT.

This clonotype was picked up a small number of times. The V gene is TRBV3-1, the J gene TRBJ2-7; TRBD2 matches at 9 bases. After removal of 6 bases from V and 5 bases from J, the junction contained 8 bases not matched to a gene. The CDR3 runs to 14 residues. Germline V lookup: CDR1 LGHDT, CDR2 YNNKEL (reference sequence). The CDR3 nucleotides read TGTGCCAGCAGGAGCGGGAGGTCTCGCGACGAGCAGTACTTC. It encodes CASRSGRSRDEQYF.

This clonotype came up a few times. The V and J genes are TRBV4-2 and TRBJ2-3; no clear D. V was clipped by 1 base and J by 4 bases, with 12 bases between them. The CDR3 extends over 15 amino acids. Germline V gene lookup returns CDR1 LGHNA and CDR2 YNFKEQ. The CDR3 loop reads CASSQVLPTPDTQYF. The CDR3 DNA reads TGTGCCAGCAGCCAAGTGCTCCCAACCCCAGATACGCAGTATTTT.

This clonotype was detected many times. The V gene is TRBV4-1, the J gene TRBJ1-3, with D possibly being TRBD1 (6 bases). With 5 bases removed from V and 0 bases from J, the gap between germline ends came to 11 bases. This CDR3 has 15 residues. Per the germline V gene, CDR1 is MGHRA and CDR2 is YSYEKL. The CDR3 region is CASSATGISGNTIYF. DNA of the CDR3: TGCGCCAGCAGCGCGACAGGCATCTCTGGAAACACCATATATTTT.

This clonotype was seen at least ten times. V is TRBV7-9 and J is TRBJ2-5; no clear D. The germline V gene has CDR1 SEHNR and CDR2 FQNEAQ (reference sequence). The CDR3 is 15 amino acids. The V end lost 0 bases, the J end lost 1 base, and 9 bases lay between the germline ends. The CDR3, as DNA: TGTGCCAGCAGCTTAGCACACCACCCCCAAGAGACCCAGTACTTC. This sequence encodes CASSLAHHPQETQYF.